This T cell receptor (beta chain) was sequenced during a study of blood T cell repertoires in COVID-19. TCRdb's table, derived via immunoSEQ multiplex PCR, lists solely in-frame clones and lacks some. Of around 88,000 clones listed, around nine tenths are singletons. In germline, CDR1 is KGHDR, CDR2 SFDVKD. Trimming at V came to 5 bases and at J to 7 bases, leaving 18 bases not matched to a gene. This CDR3 has 20 amino acids. V is TRBV24-1 and J is TRBJ2-1, with 14 positions matching TRBD2. This clonotype originated in a man aged 55 to 69 with acute or convalescent COVID-19. The sequencing input was peripheral blood. CDR3 bases: TGTGCCACCAGTGTACCTCGCCTCCAGCCCGGGACTAGCGGGAGAAATGAGCAGTTCTTC. Its protein product is CATSVPRLQPGTSGRNEQFF.